A single sample is the source of the 22 T cell receptor beta chains below, sequenced in a study of beta chain features in type 1 diabetes. Reverse transcribing all isolated RNA meant expressed TCRB transcripts were sequenced. The method was immunoSEQ multiplex PCR; TCRdb's version includes in-frame clones alone and lacks a portion of them. This table holds 300,000 to 350,000 clones, about 13% found once. These TCRs are of unknown antigen specificity. General study points: All four CD4+ subsets of Type 1 diabetes patients contained TCRB CDR3s that were moderately but significantly shorter.

The sample consisted of naive CD4+ T cells from blood. The source is a woman younger than 30 with type 1 diabetes.

In its sample, this clone was seen a few times. This chain joins TRBV15 and TRBJ2-1; TRBD1 matches at 10 bases. This CDR3 has 14 amino acids. Germline CDR1 and CDR2: LNHNV and YYDKDF (reference sequence). V lost 9 bases, J lost 2 bases, and 4 bases stayed unmatched. The CDR3 DNA follows: TGTGCCACTGGACAGGGGGAAACCTACAATGAGCAGTTCTTC. As protein: CATGQGETYNEQFF.

This sequence joins TRBV7-8 and TRBJ2-6; 8 nucleotides match TRBD1. The CDR3 has 19 amino acids. Germline V gene data show CDR1 as SGHVS and CDR2 as FQNEAQ. V gave up 3 bases and J gave up 0 bases; unmatched junction bases: 10. The CDR3 is CASSFLAGQARSGANVLTF. CDR3 DNA sequence: TGTGCCAGCAGCTTTCTTGCGGGACAGGCGCGCTCTGGGGCCAACGTCCTGACTTTC.

The chain joins TRBV25-1 to TRBJ2-1, with 9 bases fitting TRBD2. The germline gives CDR1 MGHDK, CDR2 SYGVNS. V shed 6 bases, J shed 5 bases, and the junction held 11 bases outside the gene matches. The CDR3 is 16 amino acids. The CDR3 reads CASSHWGLAKHNEQFF. The CDR3 nucleotides are TGTGCCAGCAGCCACTGGGGACTAGCCAAACACAATGAGCAGTTCTTC.

This clone turned up a few times. This sequence joins TRBV7-2 and TRBJ1-1; no reliable D call. V was trimmed by 5 bases and J by 4 bases, leaving 5 bases between them. CDR3 length: 11 amino acids. CDR1 is SGHTA, CDR2 FQGNSA, per germline. The CDR3 sequence: CASSLPTEAFF. The CDR3 DNA sequence: TGTGCCAGCAGCCTTCCCACTGAAGCTTTCTTT.

The chain combines TRBV13 with TRBJ2-1; TRBD2 matches at 8 bases. The CDR3 has 15 residues. Germline V gene sequence: CDR1 PRHDT, CDR2 FYEKMQ (reference sequence). V shed 3 bases and J 6 bases; nucleotides not matched to a gene: 7. DNA of the CDR3: TGTGCCAGCAGCTTTCGTCTAGCGGGTGTCAATGAGCAGTTCTTC. Protein: CASSFRLAGVNEQFF. The full variable domain, rest sourced from reference TRBV13 and TRBJ2-1, is AAGVIQSPRHLIKEKRETATLKCYPIPRHDTVYWYQQGPGQDPQFLISFYEKMQSDKGSIPDRFSAQQFSDYHSELNMSSLELGDSALYFCASSFRLAGVNEQFFGPGTRLTVL.

The rearrangement joins TRBV2 to TRBJ2-1, with 8 bases matching TRBD2. There are 16 residues in the CDR3. From germline, CDR1 is SNHLY and CDR2 FYNNEI. J lost 4 bases, V lost 4 bases, and 9 bases had no gene match. CDR3 residues: CASSAQAGDTYNEQFF. DNA for the CDR3: TGTGCCAGCAGTGCCCAAGCGGGGGACACGTACAATGAGCAGTTCTTC.

The chain is built from TRBV5-4 and TRBJ2-3; 9 bases match TRBD1. The CDR3 totals 14 residues. The V gene's germline CDR1 is SGHNT and CDR2 YYREEE (reference sequence). Trimming removed 3 bases from V and 4 bases from J; junction bases left unmatched: 3. The CDR3 spells CASSWDRVPDTQYF. CDR3 sequence (DNA): TGTGCCAGCAGCTGGGACAGGGTCCCAGATACGCAGTATTTT.

This clone was observed a handful of times. V and J are TRBV30 and TRBJ1-1; unclear D gene. The CDR3 runs to 12 residues. Germline V gene lookup returns CDR1 GTSNPN and CDR2 SVGIG (reference sequence). Trimming removed 2 bases at V and 4 bases at J, with 8 bases between. CDR3 sequence (DNA): TGTGCCTGGAGTATAGAGGGCACTGAAGCTTTCTTT. This encodes CAWSIEGTEAFF.

This chain connects TRBV4-3 to TRBJ2-5, with D tentatively TRBD1 (5 bases). Trimming cost V 4 bases and J 5 bases, with 14 bases left between them. The CDR3 is made up of 14 amino acids. Germline V gene data show CDR1 as LGHNA and CDR2 as YSLEER. CDR3: CASSRAQGFETQYF. In DNA, the CDR3 is TGCGCCAGCAGCCGTGCCCAGGGCTTTGAGACCCAGTACTTC.

This clone was detected only a few times. V and J are TRBV5-1 and TRBJ2-1, with 9 bases lining up with TRBD1. With 4 bases clipped from V and 14 bases from J, the junction kept 7 bases outside the gene matches. Germline V gene lookup returns CDR1 SGHRS and CDR2 YFSETQ. The CDR3 covers 12 residues. The chain's CDR3 is CASSDPGTGKFF. The CDR3 DNA reads as TGCGCCAGCAGCGACCCAGGGACAGGGAAGTTCTTC.

This clone came up a few times. The chain recombines TRBV2 with TRBJ2-3; the D is unclear. The CDR3 contains 14 residues. The germline V gene has CDR1 SNHLY and CDR2 FYNNEI. Trimming took off 5 bases at V and 4 bases at J, with 13 bases between the two ends. CDR3 protein: CASSLGGEADTQYF. For the CDR3, the DNA is TGTGCCAGCAGTTTAGGCGGCGAGGCAGATACGCAGTATTTT. Drawing the rest from reference TRBV2 and TRBJ2-3, the complete variable domain is EPEVTQTPSHQVTQMGQEVILRCVPISNHLYFYWYRQILGQKVEFLVSFYNNEISEKSEIFDDQFSVERPDGSNFTLKIRSTKLEDSAMYFCASSLGGEADTQYFGPGTRLTVL.

This clone has only a few counts. The chain joins TRBV5-4 to TRBJ1-1; perhaps TRBD1 as D (6 bases). Trimming stripped 5 bases from V and 1 base from J, with 12 bases between. This CDR3 has 14 residues. Germline CDR1 and CDR2: SGHNT and YYREEE (reference sequence). This CDR3 reads CASRTGRQNTEAFF. CDR3 DNA: TGTGCCAGCAGGACAGGTCGGCAGAACACTGAAGCTTTCTTT. The complete variable domain, with remaining parts taken from reference TRBV5-4 and TRBJ1-1, reads ETGVTQSPTHLIKTRGQQVTLRCSSQSGHNTVSWYQQALGQGPQFIFQYYREEENGRGNFPPRFSGLQFPNYSSELNVNALELDDSALYLCASRTGRQNTEAFFGQGTRLTVV.

The rearrangement uses TRBV28 and TRBJ2-3; tentatively, D is TRBD2 (6 bases). Germline V gene data show CDR1 as MDHEN and CDR2 as SYDVKM. Trimming stripped 2 bases from V and 0 bases from J, with 18 bases between. There are 18 residues in the CDR3. As DNA, the CDR3 is TGTGCCAGCAGTTTAGTGGGTGCGGGGCAATCTAGCACAGATACGCAGTATTTT. This translates into CASSLVGAGQSSTDTQYF. Together with reference TRBV28 and TRBJ2-3, the CDR3 gives the full variable domain: DVKVTQSSRYLVKRTGEKVFLECVQDMDHENMFWYRQDPGLGLRLIYFSYDVKMKEKGDIPEGYSVSREKKERFSLILESASTNQTSMYLCASSLVGAGQSSTDTQYFGPGTRLTVL.

This clone was counted only a few times. The chain employs TRBV28 and TRBJ2-1, with 9 positions matching TRBD2. V dropped 5 bases and J dropped 2; count of bases not matched to a gene: 10. Germline CDR1 MDHEN, CDR2 SYDVKM. This CDR3 region has 17 residues. The CDR3: CASSMAGGPTTYNEQFF. The DNA of the CDR3 is TGTGCCAGCAGTATGGCGGGAGGGCCGACCACCTACAATGAGCAGTTCTTC.

J is TRBJ2-1 and V is TRBV18; TRBD2 is a possible D gene (6 bases). From germline, CDR1 is KGHSH and CDR2 LQKENI. Deletions cut 8 bases from V and 5 bases from J, with 10 bases between. The CDR3 runs 12 residues. The CDR3 DNA is TGTGCCAGCACCTCGGGGGACAATGAGCAGTTCTTC. Protein product: CASTSGDNEQFF.

J is TRBJ1-2 and V is TRBV7-2, with D possibly matching TRBD1 (5 bases). The CDR3 spans 15 residues. CDR1 is SGHTA, CDR2 FQGNSA, per germline. V was trimmed by 3 bases and J by 6 bases, leaving 17 bases between them. CDR3 amino acids: CASSLIGGGSDGYTF. In nucleotides, the CDR3 is TGTGCCAGCAGCTTGATCGGGGGTGGTTCGGATGGCTACACCTTC.

The rearrangement joins TRBV7-2 to TRBJ2-2, with D perhaps TRBD2 (5 bases). Germline values: CDR1 SGHTA, CDR2 FQGNSA. The CDR3 has 16 amino acids. Trimming cost V 5 bases and J 2 bases, with 15 bases left between them. The CDR3 is CASSLMGRKNTGELFF. Here the CDR3 DNA reads TGTGCCAGCAGCCTAATGGGGAGAAAAAACACCGGGGAGCTGTTTTTT.

This clone was seen only a few times. CDR3 nucleotides: TGTGCCAGCAGCCAAGATCGGGGATGGGGCTACACCTTC. Its protein is CASSQDRGWGYTF. The chain couples TRBV14 to TRBJ1-2, with D unclear. Trimming stripped 0 bases from V and 8 bases from J, with 10 bases between. Germline-derived CDR1 and CDR2 are SGHDN and FVKESK. This CDR3 contains 13 residues. Full variable domain (outside the CDR3, taken from reference TRBV14 and TRBJ1-2): EAGVTQFPSHSVIEKGQTVTLRCDPISGHDNLYWYRRVMGKEIKFLLHFVKESKQDESGMPNNRFLAERTGGTYSTLKVQPAELEDSGVYFCASSQDRGWGYTFGSGTRLTVV.

This clone has only a few counts. The V and J genes are TRBV30 and TRBJ2-5, with a possible D match to TRBD1 (7 bases). Trimming cost V 4 bases and J 2 bases, with 23 bases left between them. CDR3 length equals 17 residues. CDR1 and CDR2 (germline): GTSNPN, SVGIG (reference sequence). This CDR3 reads CAWTRLRQGGLQETQYF. CDR3 nucleotide sequence: TGTGCCTGGACCCGGCTCCGACAGGGAGGTCTGCAAGAGACCCAGTACTTC.

This chain joins TRBV28 and TRBJ2-5; TRBD1 agrees at 7 bases. The CDR3 extends over 15 amino acids. Per germline, CDR1 MDHEN and CDR2 SYDVKM. V trimming: 6 bases; J trimming: 5 bases; junction bases outside the gene matches: 12. CDR3 residues: CASSHGTALGETQYF. DNA for the CDR3: TGTGCCAGCAGCCACGGGACAGCTCTGGGGGAGACCCAGTACTTC.

This clone was observed a few times. J is TRBJ2-5 and V is TRBV7-2; no clear D gene. With 0 bases removed from V and 2 bases from J, the gap between germline ends came to 4 bases. CDR3 size: 13 residues. Germline CDR1 and CDR2: SGHTA and FQGNSA. Here the CDR3 DNA reads TGTGCCAGCAGCTTAGCCCTTCAAGAGACCCAGTACTTC. This codes for CASSLALQETQYF.

This clone occurred a few times. The rearrangement joins TRBV27 to TRBJ2-7; D may be TRBD2 (5 bases). Per the germline V gene, CDR1 is MNHEY and CDR2 is SMNVEV (reference sequence). The CDR3 consists of 14 residues. V was clipped by 6 bases and J by 0 bases, with 12 bases between them. The CDR3 loop reads CASSSRETSYEQYV. The CDR3 nucleotides are TGTGCCAGCAGCTCCCGGGAAACCTCCTACGAGCAGTACGTC.